The 15 T cell receptor beta chains below come from one sample, sequenced in a study of blood T cell repertoires in COVID-19. Only in-frame clones appear in the TCRdb table, and some are missing; sequencing was by immunoSEQ multiplex PCR. The table includes approximately 180,000 clones, roughly 85% detected once. The sequenced sample consisted of PBMCs or T cells enriched from blood (not recorded which). The receptors come from a man aged 40-50 years who had recovered from COVID-19.

The V gene is TRBV3-1 (or the pseudogene TRBV3-2), the J gene TRBJ2-7; 9 bases line up with TRBD2. Germline values: CDR1 LGHDT, CDR2 YNNKEL (reference sequence). V lost 2 bases, J lost 5 bases, and 10 bases stayed unmatched. There are 16 residues in the CDR3. The CDR3 sequence is CASSQSRLAGSDEQYF. CDR3 bases: TGTGCCAGCAGCCAAAGCCGGCTAGCGGGGAGCGACGAGCAGTACTTC.

The CDR3 DNA is TGTGCCAGTCGTCCGCGGACTTCTAATGAAAAACTGTTTTTT. It codes for CASRPRTSNEKLFF. This chain joins TRBV19 and TRBJ1-4; unclear D gene. V lost 8 bases and J 3 bases, leaving 13 bases between the germline ends. There are 14 residues in the CDR3. Germline V gene sequence: CDR1 LNHDA, CDR2 SQIVND (reference sequence).

The genes are TRBV5-4 and TRBJ1-2; D perhaps matches TRBD1 (6 bases). The V gene's germline CDR1 is SGHNT and CDR2 YYREEE (reference sequence). The V end lost 3 bases, the J end lost 4 bases, and 13 bases lay between the germline ends. This CDR3 spans 14 amino acids. CDR3 in amino acids: CASSSDSSLYGYTF. CDR3 nucleotides: TGTGCCAGCAGCTCGGACAGCTCCCTCTATGGCTACACCTTC.

For this clone: The sample carries other DNA sequences with the same CDR3. This chain connects TRBV5-4 to TRBJ2-7; 11 bases line up with TRBD1. Germline CDR1 reads SGHNT; CDR2 reads YYREEE (reference sequence). The CDR3 loop spans 14 amino acids. V was clipped by 4 bases and J by 4 bases; unmatched bases: 4. CDR3 sequence reads: CASSPGTGGYEQYF. CDR3 bases: TGTGCCAGCAGCCCCGGGACAGGGGGGTACGAGCAGTACTTC.

The V and J genes are TRBV5-1 and TRBJ1-3, with a weak D call TRBD1 (5 bases). The CDR3 runs 15 residues. With 5 bases removed from V and 1 base from J, the gap between germline ends came to 13 bases. CDR1 is SGHRS and CDR2 is YFSETQ in the germline V gene. CDR3 bases: TGCGCCAGCAGTTTAGACAGCGTTTCTGGAAACACCATATATTTT. This sequence encodes CASSLDSVSGNTIYF. The entire variable domain, with the rest obtained from reference TRBV5-1 and TRBJ1-3, is as follows: KAGVTQTPRYLIKTRGQQVTLSCSPISGHRSVSWYQQTPGQGLQFLFEYFSETQRNKGNFPGRFSGRQFSNSRSEMNVSTLELGDSALYLCASSLDSVSGNTIYFGEGSWLTVV.

The rearrangement uses TRBV3-1 (or the pseudogene TRBV3-2) and TRBJ2-7; possible D gene TRBD2, 5 bases. Trimming left V 3 bases short and J 4 bases short, with 16 bases between. The CDR3 sequence is 15 residues long. From germline, CDR1 is LGHDT and CDR2 YNNKEL (reference sequence). CDR3 sequence: CASSHYFRRVYEQYF. CDR3 nucleotides: TGTGCCAGCAGCCACTACTTTCGGCGGGTTTACGAGCAGTACTTC.

This clone appeared a single time. The chain employs TRBV9 and TRBJ2-5, with D possibly matching TRBD1 (6 bases). From germline, CDR1 is SGDLS and CDR2 YYNGEE. CDR3 length equals 14 residues. V was clipped by 4 bases and J by 0 bases, with 10 bases between them. Here the CDR3 DNA reads TGTGCCAGCAGCCCCGGACAGAACCAAGAGACCCAGTACTTC. It translates to CASSPGQNQETQYF.

V usage is TRBV7-3 and J usage is TRBJ2-1; TRBD2 agrees at 12 bases. CDR3 length equals 15 residues. From germline, CDR1 is SGHTA and CDR2 FQGTGA. The ends lost 5 bases at V and 7 bases at J; junction bases unmatched: 6. The CDR3 DNA is TGTGCCAGCAGCCGTAGCGGGACTAGCGGGAATGAGCAGTTCTTC. Translated: CASSRSGTSGNEQFF.

The chain uses TRBV11-2 and TRBJ2-2; maybe TRBD1 (5 bases). Trimming took off 7 bases at V and 8 bases at J, with 17 bases between the two ends. The CDR3 length is 14 residues. Germline CDR1 reads SGHAT; CDR2 reads FQNNGV. The CDR3 loop reads CASTVTEKFGELFF. In DNA form, the CDR3 reads TGTGCCAGCACCGTGACAGAGAAATTTGGGGAGCTGTTTTTT. Full variable domain (outside the CDR3, taken from reference TRBV11-2 and TRBJ2-2): EAGVAQSPRYKIIEKRQSVAFWCNPISGHATLYWYQQILGQGPKLLIQFQNNGVVDDSQLPKDRFSAERLKGVDSTLKIQPAKLEDSAVYLCASTVTEKFGELFFGEGSRLTVL.

This clone has just one count. The chain has TRBV9 and TRBJ1-2; possibly TRBD1 for D (6 bases). Trimming cost V 4 bases and J 0 bases, with 19 bases left between them. CDR1 is SGDLS, CDR2 YYNGEE, per germline. The CDR3 is 17 amino acids. The CDR3 DNA sequence: TGTGCCAGCAGCTCCCCGACAAGGGGGATCACTAACTATGGCTACACCTTC. It specifies CASSSPTRGITNYGYTF.

The chain uses TRBV18 and TRBJ1-2; D gene unclear. CDR3 length: 13 amino acids. V lost 9 bases and J lost 1, with 12 bases in between. Germline V gene data show CDR1 as KGHSH and CDR2 as LQKENI. The CDR3 reads CASFPRFNYGYTF. In nucleotides, the CDR3 is TGTGCCAGTTTTCCTCGGTTTAACTATGGCTACACCTTC.

For this clone: The junction shows a germline mismatch at one end, possibly a read error. The chain links TRBV2 to TRBJ1-2; 8 bases fit TRBD1. In germline, CDR1 is SNHLY, CDR2 FYNNEI. The CDR3 runs 15 residues. CDR3 in DNA: TGTGCCAGCAGAGCACTGGAGGGACAGGAGAACACGAGAAGATTC. This translates into CASRALEGQENTRRF. The variable domain in full, with the rest retrieved from reference TRBV2 and TRBJ1-2, is EPEVTQTPSHQVTQMGQEVILRCVPISNHLYFYWYRQILGQKVEFLVSFYNNEISEKSEIFDDQFSVERPDGSNFTLKIRSTKLEDSAMYFCASRALEGQENTRRFGSGTRLTVV.

This chain connects TRBV6-5 to TRBJ1-1; D possibly corresponds to TRBD1 (6 bases). The germline V gene encodes CDR1 MNHEY and CDR2 SVGAGI. Trimming cost V 2 bases and J 1 base, with 11 bases left between them. The CDR3 totals 15 residues. The CDR3, as DNA: TGTGCCAGCAGTTACCGCCAGGGGAGGAACACTGAAGCTTTCTTT. It encodes CASSYRQGRNTEAFF.

This sequence joins TRBV2 and TRBJ2-2; a weak D match, TRBD1 (6 bases). The CDR3 runs 15 residues. CDR1 is SNHLY and CDR2 is FYNNEI in the germline V gene. Deletions cut 4 bases from V and 0 bases from J, with 9 bases between. The CDR3 region has the DNA TGTGCCAGCAGTGCATGGACAGCGAACACCGGGGAGCTGTTTTTT. Its translation: CASSAWTANTGELFF.

The chain couples TRBV24-1 to TRBJ1-5, with TRBD1 as a possible D gene (6 bases). The CDR3 has 13 residues. Trimming took off 12 bases at V and 7 bases at J, with 18 bases between the two ends. Germline V gives CDR1 KGHDR, CDR2 SFDVKD. CDR3 amino acids: CAVETGQGQPQHF. CDR3 sequence (DNA): TGTGCCGTTGAGACAGGTCAGGGGCAGCCCCAGCATTTT.